Each of the 8 T cell receptor beta chains below was sequenced from the same sample in a study of regulatory and conventional T cells in RAG deficiency. The sorted conventional CD4+ T cells were CD25-low and CD127-high, with genomic DNA sequenced. TCRdb keeps only in-frame clones here, not all; method: immunoSEQ multiplex PCR. Altogether 25,000 to 30,000 clones are present, around 96% being singletons, with the ten largest covering approximately 0.18%. These data were also filed under a second study, of regulatory T cells. That paper notes: The primer mix had 52 TRBV and 13 TRBJ primers.

The sequenced sample was CD25- CD4+ T cells sorted from blood. Receptors were obtained from a human donor in good health.

This clone was detected once. This chain uses TRBV5-1 with TRBJ1-2, with no clear D. This CDR3 is 14 amino acids long. Looked up from germline, CDR1 is SGHRS and CDR2 is YFSETQ. Trimming left V 4 bases short and J 8 bases short, with 18 bases between. The CDR3 spells CASSAEAGSRGYTF. The CDR3 region has the DNA TGCGCCAGCAGCGCGGAGGCTGGTTCTAGGGGCTACACCTTC.

V gene TRBV11-2 combines with J gene TRBJ2-7, with 8 bases matching TRBD2. Per germline, CDR1 SGHAT and CDR2 FQNNGV. With 7 bases clipped from V and 0 bases from J, the junction kept 8 bases outside the gene matches. The CDR3 is made up of 15 amino acids. CDR3 DNA sequence: TGTGCCAGCACCTGGGCTAGCGGGCTCTCCTACGAGCAGTACTTC. Translating it yields CASTWASGLSYEQYF.

The genes are TRBV5-6 and TRBJ2-3; TRBD1 agrees at 8 bases. Looked up from germline, CDR1 is SGHDT and CDR2 is YYEEEE. The junction had 11 bases not matched to a gene; V was cut back by 4 bases and J by 7 bases. The CDR3 runs to 15 residues. Here the CDR3 reads CASSGRTGQLNTQYF. In nucleotides, the CDR3 is TGTGCCAGCAGCGGAAGGACAGGGCAGTTAAATACGCAGTATTTT.

V and J are TRBV28 and TRBJ2-5, with 8 bases aligning to TRBD2. This CDR3 is 12 amino acids long. The V segment lost 5 bases and the J segment 5 bases; nucleotides outside the gene matches: 1. Germline assignment: CDR1 MDHEN and CDR2 SYDVKM. In DNA form, the CDR3 reads TGTGCCAGCAGTCGGGGGGGGGAGACCCAGTACTTC. Residues: CASSRGGETQYF.

Written as DNA, the CDR3 is TGTGCCAGCAGCCCACCCGGGGGGGAGACCCAGTACTTC. As protein: CASSPPGGETQYF. This sequence joins TRBV13 and TRBJ2-5, with 7 bases lining up with TRBD2. Trimming cost V 5 bases and J 5 bases; bases outside gene matches: 5. Germline loops: CDR1 PRHDT, CDR2 FYEKMQ (reference sequence). The CDR3 is 13 amino acids.

The chain couples TRBV5-1 to TRBJ1-1; maybe TRBD1 (5 bases). The CDR3 spans 14 residues. V was pared by 3 bases and J by 2 bases, with 11 bases between. CDR1 and CDR2 (germline): SGHRS, YFSETQ. The CDR3 loop is CASSWEDRNTEAFF. Written as DNA, the CDR3 is TGCGCCAGCAGCTGGGAAGACAGAAACACTGAAGCTTTCTTT.

This clone was seen once. The rearrangement links TRBV7-3 to TRBJ2-5, with 11 bases fitting TRBD1. Germline V gene sequence: CDR1 SGHTA, CDR2 FQGTGA. Trimming at V came to 4 bases and at J to 4 bases, leaving 5 bases not matched to a gene. The CDR3 runs to 15 residues. The CDR3 is CASSSGQGGGETQYF. The CDR3 nucleotides read TGTGCCAGCAGCTCGGGACAGGGGGGGGGAGAGACCCAGTACTTC.

The chain carries TRBV28 and TRBJ2-4; D unclear. The CDR3 is 13 amino acids. The V and J ends lost 5 bases and 9 bases respectively, with 14 bases between them. CDR1 MDHEN and CDR2 SYDVKM come from the germline V gene. The CDR3 loop reads CASSPPPSGIQYF. The CDR3 bases are TGTGCCAGCAGTCCGCCCCCGTCGGGCATTCAGTACTTC.